One sample yielded the 22 T cell receptor beta chains listed below, sequenced in a study of graft-versus-host responses after intestinal transplantation. These receptors have no identified antigens. TCRdb's table, derived via immunoSEQ multiplex PCR, lists solely in-frame clones and lacks some. This sample has roughly 100,000 clones, with approximately 90% found just once. This specimen consisted of unstimulated CD8+ T cells sorted from spleen or lymph node cells, obtained before transplant. These receptors were collected from a human donor who was the organ donor for an intestinal transplant.

The chain carries TRBV27 and TRBJ1-5; D call uncertain. Trimming took off 1 base at V and 1 base at J, with 5 bases between the two ends. Germline assignment: CDR1 MNHEY and CDR2 SMNVEV (reference sequence). This CDR3 has 14 residues. Written as DNA, the CDR3 is TGTGCCAGCAGTTTATTCCCAAGCAATCAGCCCCAGCATTTT. Encoded protein: CASSLFPSNQPQHF.

CDR3 in amino acids: CSVDPGQGANYGYTF. In nucleotides, the CDR3 is TGCAGCGTTGACCCGGGACAGGGGGCCAACTATGGCTACACCTTC. The chain combines TRBV29-1 with TRBJ1-2; TRBD1 agrees at 12 bases. Germline V gene sequence: CDR1 SQVTM, CDR2 ANQGSEA. The CDR3 extends over 15 amino acids. V shed 3 bases and J 2 bases; nucleotides not matched to a gene: 4.

This clone was detected only once. The chain has TRBV28 and TRBJ2-7; 7 bases map to TRBD1. Germline V gene lookup returns CDR1 MDHEN and CDR2 SYDVKM. The CDR3 runs to 13 residues. J lost 7 bases, V lost 5 bases, and 8 bases had no gene match. CDR3 amino acids: CASSPSSGGEQYF. In nucleotides, the CDR3 is TGTGCCAGCAGTCCCTCCTCAGGGGGAGAGCAGTACTTC.

This rearrangement joins TRBV7-2 to TRBJ2-7, with TRBD1 matching 9 bases. CDR3 size: 18 residues. The V gene's germline CDR1 is SGHTA and CDR2 FQGNSA. V lost 1 base, J lost 2 bases, and 12 bases stayed unmatched. The CDR3 DNA reads TGTGCCAGCAGCTTAGTTTTTGGGGACAGGGTCACCCCCTACGAGCAGTACTTC. Amino acids: CASSLVFGDRVTPYEQYF.

This chain uses TRBV7-8 with TRBJ1-6; 8 bases align to TRBD1. The junction had 8 bases not matched to a gene; V was cut back by 4 bases and J by 0 bases. Germline V gene sequence: CDR1 SGHVS, CDR2 FQNEAQ. This CDR3 spans 18 amino acids. As DNA, the CDR3 is TGTGCCAGCAGCTCCCGGGACAGGACCAGCTCCTATAATTCACCCCTCCACTTT. The encoded protein is CASSSRDRTSSYNSPLHF.

The chain is built from TRBV9 and TRBJ2-1; D gene uncertain. This CDR3 contains 12 residues. V was trimmed by 0 bases and J by 6 bases, leaving 4 bases between them. Germline lookup yields CDR1 SGDLS and CDR2 YYNGEE. The CDR3: CASSVGSNEQFF. CDR3 sequence (DNA): TGTGCCAGCAGCGTAGGGAGCAATGAGCAGTTCTTC.

The rearrangement uses TRBV10-3 and TRBJ2-2; tentative D call: TRBD1 (6 bases). V was trimmed by 6 bases and J by 4 bases, leaving 15 bases between them. The germline V gene has CDR1 ENHRY and CDR2 SYGVKD. This CDR3 region has 15 residues. The CDR3 DNA reads TGTGCCATCAGCACCGGGACATCGGGCACCGGGGAGCTGTTTTTT. The encoded protein is CAISTGTSGTGELFF.

This clone showed up just once. The chain combines TRBV7-2 with TRBJ1-1; perhaps TRBD1 as D (5 bases). Trimming took off 10 bases at V and 0 bases at J, with 18 bases between the two ends. CDR1 is SGHTA, CDR2 FQGNSA, per germline. This CDR3 comprises 15 residues. The CDR3 bases are TGTGCCACCCCCCTCTTGGGGGGAGTGAACACTGAAGCTTTCTTT. This gives the protein CATPLLGGVNTEAFF.

J is TRBJ2-3 and V is TRBV5-6; D remains ambiguous. Germline V gene sequence: CDR1 SGHDT, CDR2 YYEEEE. Deletions cut 4 bases from V and 2 bases from J, with 5 bases between. This CDR3 is built from 12 residues. CDR3 in DNA: TGTGCCAGCAGCACTTACACAGATACGCAGTATTTT. Translated: CASSTYTDTQYF.

The rearrangement joins TRBV27 to TRBJ2-5; D is perhaps TRBD2 (5 bases). The V gene's germline CDR1 is MNHEY and CDR2 SMNVEV (reference sequence). The V and J ends lost 3 bases and 4 bases respectively, with 12 bases between them. The CDR3 is 14 residues long. This chain's CDR3 is CASSLATSGETQYF. The CDR3 nucleotides read TGTGCCAGCAGTTTGGCGACCAGCGGAGAGACCCAGTACTTC.

V gene TRBV15 combines with J gene TRBJ1-5; D unresolved. V dropped 0 bases and J dropped 5 bases, with 14 bases sitting between them. This CDR3 contains 16 residues. CDR1 and CDR2 from the germline V gene are LNHNV and YYDKDF (reference sequence). CDR3 residues: CATSRESGWRDQPQHF. The DNA of the CDR3 is TGTGCCACCAGCAGAGAGTCGGGTTGGCGGGATCAGCCCCAGCATTTT.

The chain has TRBV6-1 and TRBJ2-1, with D unresolved. CDR1 and CDR2 (germline): MNHNS, SASEGT. The CDR3 is made up of 15 amino acids. With 7 bases removed from V and 4 bases from J, the gap between germline ends came to 17 bases. The CDR3 region has the DNA TGTGCCAGCACTCACTCCCAGAGACTTTACAATGAGCAGTTCTTC. Amino acid sequence: CASTHSQRLYNEQFF.

This clone appeared a few times. V is TRBV6-4 and J is TRBJ2-3, with D possibly matching TRBD1 (6 bases). Deletions cut 6 bases from V and 2 bases from J, with 15 bases between. This CDR3 has 15 amino acids. The germline gives CDR1 MRHNA, CDR2 SNTAGT. For the CDR3, the DNA is TGTGCCAGCAGCGCAGGGGTGGCAGACACAGATACGCAGTATTTT. It codes for CASSAGVADTDTQYF.

The chain uses TRBV4-1 and TRBJ1-4, with a possible D match to TRBD1 (6 bases). Germline CDR1 and CDR2: MGHRA and YSYEKL. There are 16 residues in the CDR3. V gave up 1 base and J gave up 6 bases, with 15 bases separating them. This CDR3 is CASSQVWGQGDEKLFF. For the CDR3, the DNA is TGCGCCAGCAGCCAAGTGTGGGGGCAAGGGGATGAAAAACTGTTTTTT.

Of note for this clone: The same CDR3 also results from other DNA sequences found in this sample. This chain connects TRBV5-6 to TRBJ1-1; D ambiguous. From germline, CDR1 is SGHDT and CDR2 YYEEEE. Trimming took 0 bases from V and 4 from J, leaving 4 bases between them. The CDR3 runs to 12 residues. CDR3 in DNA: TGTGCCAGCAGCTTGGGGAGCACTGAAGCTTTCTTT. Translating it yields CASSLGSTEAFF.

The genes are TRBV7-9 and TRBJ1-2; D is undetermined. V gave up 7 bases and J gave up 4 bases, with 16 bases separating them. In germline, CDR1 is SEHNR, CDR2 FQNEAQ (reference sequence). The CDR3 is made up of 14 amino acids. Here the CDR3 DNA reads TGTGCCAGCAAATTCCCGGCGGGGATCTATGGCTACACCTTC. Protein: CASKFPAGIYGYTF.

The chain links TRBV29-1 to TRBJ2-7; the D is unclear. Germline values: CDR1 SQVTM, CDR2 ANQGSEA. This CDR3 has 12 amino acids. Trimming took 4 bases from V and 6 from J, leaving 13 bases between them. The CDR3 loop reads CSVVTLSAEQYF. The CDR3 region has the DNA TGCAGCGTTGTGACTTTGTCTGCCGAGCAGTACTTC.

The chain couples TRBV5-4 to TRBJ2-6, with TRBD1 matching 10 bases. Germline-derived CDR1 and CDR2 are SGHNT and YYREEE (reference sequence). Germline trimming cut 2 bases from V and 1 base from J; bases unmatched to any gene: 3. This CDR3 has 17 residues. CDR3 sequence reads: CASSFGTGVSGANVLTF. Written as DNA, the CDR3 is TGTGCCAGCAGCTTCGGGACAGGGGTGTCTGGGGCCAACGTCCTGACTTTC.

The chain carries TRBV30 and TRBJ1-1, with 10 bases identical to TRBD1. There are 13 residues in the CDR3. Germline trimming cut 5 bases from V and 2 bases from J; bases unmatched to any gene: 2. Germline V CDR1 and CDR2: GTSNPN, SVGIG (reference sequence). The CDR3 DNA sequence: TGTGCCTGGCTGACAGGGGGCAACACTGAAGCTTTCTTT. This codes for CAWLTGGNTEAFF.

The chain is built from TRBV27 and TRBJ2-3, with D unclear. The CDR3 extends over 15 amino acids. V was trimmed by 0 bases and J by 0 bases, leaving 7 bases between them. Germline CDR1 is MNHEY and CDR2 is SMNVEV (reference sequence). CDR3 nucleotide sequence: TGTGCCAGCAGTTTATCGAACGGGAGCACAGATACGCAGTATTTT. This translates into CASSLSNGSTDTQYF.

The chain uses TRBV12-5 and TRBJ1-6, with D possibly TRBD1 on 6 matching bases. Germline CDR1 reads LGHNT; CDR2 reads FRNRAP. The CDR3 runs to 16 residues. V lost 1 base, J lost 6 bases, and 13 bases lay in between. CDR3 coding DNA: TGTGCTAGTGGTTTGGATACAGGGTCAGGTAATTCACCCCTCCACTTT. Translating gives CASGLDTGSGNSPLHF. Full variable domain (missing parts from reference TRBV12-5 and TRBJ1-6): DARVTQTPRHKVTEMGQEVTMRCQPILGHNTVFWYRQTMMQGLELLAYFRNRAPLDDSGMPKDRFSAEMPDATLATLKIQPSEPRDSAVYFCASGLDTGSGNSPLHFGNGTRLTVT.

V and J are TRBV25-1 and TRBJ1-2, with 7 nucleotides matching TRBD1. The CDR3 spans 14 residues. CDR1 is MGHDK, CDR2 SYGVNS, per germline. V shed 5 bases, J shed 5 bases, and the junction held 8 bases outside the gene matches. DNA of the CDR3: TGTGCCAGCAGTTTAACGACAGGGCTATATGGCTACACCTTC. The encoded protein is CASSLTTGLYGYTF.